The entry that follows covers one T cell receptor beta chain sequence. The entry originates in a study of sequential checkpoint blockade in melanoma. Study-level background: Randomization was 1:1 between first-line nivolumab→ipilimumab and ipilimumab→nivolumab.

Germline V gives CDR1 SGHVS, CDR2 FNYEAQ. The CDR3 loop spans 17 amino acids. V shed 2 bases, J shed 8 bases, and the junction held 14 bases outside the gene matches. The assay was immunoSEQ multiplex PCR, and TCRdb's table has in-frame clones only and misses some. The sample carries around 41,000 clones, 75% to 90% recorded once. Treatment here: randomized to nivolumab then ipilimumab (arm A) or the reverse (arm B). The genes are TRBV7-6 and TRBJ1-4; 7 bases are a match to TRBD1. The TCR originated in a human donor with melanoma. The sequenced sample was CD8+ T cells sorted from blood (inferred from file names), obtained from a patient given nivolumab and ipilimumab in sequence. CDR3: CASSLFFPTQGDEKLFF. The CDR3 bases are TGTGCCAGCAGCTTATTCTTTCCGACTCAGGGGGACGAAAAACTGTTTTTT.